This T cell receptor (beta chain) was recovered during a study of cytomegalovirus exposure and HLA in healthy donors. Primers for the PCR totalled 60 Vbeta and 13 Jbeta. Clones were read by immunoSEQ multiplex PCR, and TCRdb kept only the in-frame ones, dropping some. The sample consists of 100,000 or so clones, about three quarters of them appearing once. On this clone: One end of the junction fails to match germline, which may point to a read error.

This CDR3 has 12 amino acids. Germline lookup yields CDR1 SEHNR and CDR2 FQNEAQ (reference sequence). The TCR was taken from a woman aged 40 to 50 in good health and CMV-seropositive. The material sequenced was PBMCs. This chain links TRBV7-9 with TRBJ2-4; possible D gene TRBD1, 5 bases. Here the CDR3 reads CSSSLDTRDSYF. CDR3 in DNA: TGTTCCAGCAGCTTGGACACCCGTGATTCGTACTTC.